This note documents a single TCR beta chain sequence. This CDR3 has 12 amino acids. With 6 bases removed from V and 6 bases from J, the gap between germline ends came to 8 bases. The sample originates from a study of blood T cell repertoires in COVID-19. Some clones are missing from TCRdb's copy, which holds only in-frame ones; the method was immunoSEQ multiplex PCR. The table includes 120,000 or so clones, around 87% detected once. The chain joins TRBV12-3 or TRBV12-4 to TRBJ2-2, with D perhaps TRBD2 (5 bases). Sequencing was done on a sample of peripheral blood. The clonotype was recovered from a human donor in a cohort sampled during active COVID-19. CDR3 amino acids: CASRTTAGELFF. In DNA form, the CDR3 reads TGTGCCAGCAGGACTACGGCCGGGGAGCTGTTTTTT.